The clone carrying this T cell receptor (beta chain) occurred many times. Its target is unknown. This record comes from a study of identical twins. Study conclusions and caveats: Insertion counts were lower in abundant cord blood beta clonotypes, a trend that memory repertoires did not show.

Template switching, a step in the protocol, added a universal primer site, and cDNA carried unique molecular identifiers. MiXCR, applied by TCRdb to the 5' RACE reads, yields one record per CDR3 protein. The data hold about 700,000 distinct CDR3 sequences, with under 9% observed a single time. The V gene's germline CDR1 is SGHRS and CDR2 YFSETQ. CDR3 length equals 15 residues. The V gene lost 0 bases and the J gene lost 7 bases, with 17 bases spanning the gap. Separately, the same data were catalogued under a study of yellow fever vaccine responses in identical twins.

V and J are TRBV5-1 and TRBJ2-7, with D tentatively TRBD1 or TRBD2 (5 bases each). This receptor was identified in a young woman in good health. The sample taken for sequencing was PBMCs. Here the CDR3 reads CASSLAVSGRREQYF. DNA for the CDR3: TGCGCCAGCAGCTTGGCAGTTTCGGGACGTCGGGAGCAGTACTTC.